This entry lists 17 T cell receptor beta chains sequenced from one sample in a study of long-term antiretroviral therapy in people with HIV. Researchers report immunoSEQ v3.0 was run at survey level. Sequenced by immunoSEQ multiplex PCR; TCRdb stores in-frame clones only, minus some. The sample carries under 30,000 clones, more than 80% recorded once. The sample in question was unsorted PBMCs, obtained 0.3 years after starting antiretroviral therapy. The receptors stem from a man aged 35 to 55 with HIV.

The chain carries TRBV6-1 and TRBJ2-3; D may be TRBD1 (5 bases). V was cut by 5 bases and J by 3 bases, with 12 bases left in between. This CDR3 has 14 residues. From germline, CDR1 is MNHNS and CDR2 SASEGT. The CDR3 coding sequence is TGTGCCAGCAGTTCCAGGGTTACTACAGATACGCAGTATTTT. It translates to CASSSRVTTDTQYF.

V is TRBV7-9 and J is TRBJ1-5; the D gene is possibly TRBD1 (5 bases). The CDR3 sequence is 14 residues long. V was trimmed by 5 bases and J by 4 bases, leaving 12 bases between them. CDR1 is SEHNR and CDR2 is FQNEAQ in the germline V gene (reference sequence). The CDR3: CASSSLGPNQPQHF. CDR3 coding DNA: TGTGCCAGCAGCAGCCTGGGGCCTAATCAGCCCCAGCATTTT. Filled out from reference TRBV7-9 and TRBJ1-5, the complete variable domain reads DTGVSQNPRHKITKRGQNVTFRCDPISEHNRLYWYRQTLGQGPEFLTYFQNEAQLEKSRLLSDRFSAERPKGSFSTLEIQRTEQGDSAMYLCASSSLGPNQPQHFGDGTRLSIL.

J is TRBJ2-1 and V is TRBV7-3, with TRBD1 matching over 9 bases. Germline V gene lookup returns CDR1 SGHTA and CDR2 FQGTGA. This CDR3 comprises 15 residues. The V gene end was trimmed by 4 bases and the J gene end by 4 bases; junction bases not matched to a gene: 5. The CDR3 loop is CASSSAGTGYNEQFF. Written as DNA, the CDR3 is TGTGCCAGCAGCTCCGCCGGGACAGGGTACAATGAGCAGTTCTTC.

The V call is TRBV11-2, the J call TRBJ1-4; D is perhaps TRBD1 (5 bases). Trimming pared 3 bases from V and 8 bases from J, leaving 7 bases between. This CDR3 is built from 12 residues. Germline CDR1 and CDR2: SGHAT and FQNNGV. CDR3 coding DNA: TGTGCCAGCAGCTTGCGGGGGGAAAAACTGTTTTTT. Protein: CASSLRGEKLFF. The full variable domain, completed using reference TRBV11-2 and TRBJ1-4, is EAGVAQSPRYKIIEKRQSVAFWCNPISGHATLYWYQQILGQGPKLLIQFQNNGVVDDSQLPKDRFSAERLKGVDSTLKIQPAKLEDSAVYLCASSLRGEKLFFGSGTQLSVL.

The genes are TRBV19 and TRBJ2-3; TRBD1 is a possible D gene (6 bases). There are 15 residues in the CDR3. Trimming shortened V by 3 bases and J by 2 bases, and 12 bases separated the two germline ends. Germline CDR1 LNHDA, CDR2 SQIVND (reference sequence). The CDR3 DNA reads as TGTGCCAGTAGTATCACCCGGACAGCCACAGATACGCAGTATTTT. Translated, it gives CASSITRTATDTQYF.

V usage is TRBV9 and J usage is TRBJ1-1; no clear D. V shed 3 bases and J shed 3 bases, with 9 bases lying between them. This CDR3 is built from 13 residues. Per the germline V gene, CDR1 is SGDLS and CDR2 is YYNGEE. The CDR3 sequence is CASSARVDTEAFF. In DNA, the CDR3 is TGTGCCAGCAGCGCTCGGGTAGACACTGAAGCTTTCTTT.

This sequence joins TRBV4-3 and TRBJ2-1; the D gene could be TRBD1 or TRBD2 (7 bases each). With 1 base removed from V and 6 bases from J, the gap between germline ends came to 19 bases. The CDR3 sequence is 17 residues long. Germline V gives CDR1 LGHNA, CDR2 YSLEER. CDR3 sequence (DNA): TGCGCCAGCAGCCAAGCCCAGGGGGAGGGGGGGGCCAATGAGCAGTTCTTC. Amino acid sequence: CASSQAQGEGGANEQFF.

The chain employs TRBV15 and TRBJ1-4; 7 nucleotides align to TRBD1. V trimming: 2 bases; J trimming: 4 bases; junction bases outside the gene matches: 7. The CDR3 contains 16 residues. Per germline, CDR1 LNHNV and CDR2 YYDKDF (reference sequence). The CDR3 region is CATSRPGTDHNEKLFF. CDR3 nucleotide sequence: TGTGCCACCAGCAGACCCGGGACAGACCATAATGAAAAACTGTTTTTT.

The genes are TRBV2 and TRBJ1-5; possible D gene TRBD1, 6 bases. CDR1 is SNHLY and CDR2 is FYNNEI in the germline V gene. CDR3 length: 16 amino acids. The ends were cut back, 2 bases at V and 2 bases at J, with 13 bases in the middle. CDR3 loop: CASSEYGGGGNQPQHF. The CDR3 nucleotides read TGTGCCAGCAGTGAATACGGGGGGGGCGGCAATCAGCCCCAGCATTTT.

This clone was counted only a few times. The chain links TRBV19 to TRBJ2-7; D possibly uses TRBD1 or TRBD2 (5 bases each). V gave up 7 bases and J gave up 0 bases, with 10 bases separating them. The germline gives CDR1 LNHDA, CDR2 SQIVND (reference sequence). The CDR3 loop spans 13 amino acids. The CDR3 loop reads CASTSGTSYEQYF. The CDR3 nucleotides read TGTGCCAGTACCTCAGGGACCTCCTACGAGCAGTACTTC.

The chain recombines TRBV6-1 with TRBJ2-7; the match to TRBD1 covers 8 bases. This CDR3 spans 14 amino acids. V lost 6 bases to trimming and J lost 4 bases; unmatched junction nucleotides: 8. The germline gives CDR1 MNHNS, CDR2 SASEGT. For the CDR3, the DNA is TGTGCCAGCAGCGAGGGACAGGAAGTATACGAGCAGTACTTC. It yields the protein CASSEGQEVYEQYF.

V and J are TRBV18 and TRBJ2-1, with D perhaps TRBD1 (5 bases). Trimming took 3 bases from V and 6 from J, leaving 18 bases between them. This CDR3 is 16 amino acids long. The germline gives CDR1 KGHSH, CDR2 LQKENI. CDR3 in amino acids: CASSPRWTSNTNEQFF. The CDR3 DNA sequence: TGTGCCAGCTCACCCCGGTGGACAAGTAATACCAATGAGCAGTTCTTC.

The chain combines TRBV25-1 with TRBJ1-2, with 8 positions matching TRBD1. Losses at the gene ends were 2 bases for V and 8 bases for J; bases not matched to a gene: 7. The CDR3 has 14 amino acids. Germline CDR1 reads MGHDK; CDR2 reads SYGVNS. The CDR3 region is CASSEVNRGEGYTF. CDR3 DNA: TGTGCCAGCAGTGAAGTAAACAGGGGGGAAGGCTACACCTTC.

CDR3 DNA sequence: TGTGCCAGCAGCTTAGCGCATAAGGTCTACGAGCAGTACTTC. Residues: CASSLAHKVYEQYF. V and J are TRBV7-2 and TRBJ2-7; D gene ambiguous. CDR1 and CDR2 from the germline V gene are SGHTA and FQGNSA. The V end lost 0 bases, the J end lost 3 bases, and 9 bases lay between the germline ends. The CDR3 loop spans 14 amino acids.

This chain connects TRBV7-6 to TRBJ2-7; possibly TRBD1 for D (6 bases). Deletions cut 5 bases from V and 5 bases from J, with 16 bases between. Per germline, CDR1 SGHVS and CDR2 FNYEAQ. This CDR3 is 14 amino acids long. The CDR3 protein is CASSPQRGLHEQYF. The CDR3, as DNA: TGTGCCAGCAGCCCCCAAAGGGGGTTACACGAGCAGTACTTC.

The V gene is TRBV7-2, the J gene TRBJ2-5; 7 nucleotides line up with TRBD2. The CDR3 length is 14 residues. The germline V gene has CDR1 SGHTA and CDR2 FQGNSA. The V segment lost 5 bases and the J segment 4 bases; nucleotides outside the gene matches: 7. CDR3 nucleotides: TGTGCCAGCAGCGAACCGGGACTACGAGAGACCCAGTACTTC. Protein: CASSEPGLRETQYF. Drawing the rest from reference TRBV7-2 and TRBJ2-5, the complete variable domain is GAGVSQSPSNKVTEKGKDVELRCDPISGHTALYWYRQSLGQGLEFLIYFQGNSAPDKSGLPSDRFSAERTGGSVSTLTIQRTQQEDSAVYLCASSEPGLRETQYFGPGTRLLVL.

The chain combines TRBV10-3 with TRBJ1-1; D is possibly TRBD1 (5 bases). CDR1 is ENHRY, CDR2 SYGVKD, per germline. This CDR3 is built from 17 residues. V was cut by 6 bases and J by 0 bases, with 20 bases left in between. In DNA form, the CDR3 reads TGTGCCATCAGACTAACTCGAGACAGCGGAATGAACACTGAAGCTTTCTTT. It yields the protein CAIRLTRDSGMNTEAFF.